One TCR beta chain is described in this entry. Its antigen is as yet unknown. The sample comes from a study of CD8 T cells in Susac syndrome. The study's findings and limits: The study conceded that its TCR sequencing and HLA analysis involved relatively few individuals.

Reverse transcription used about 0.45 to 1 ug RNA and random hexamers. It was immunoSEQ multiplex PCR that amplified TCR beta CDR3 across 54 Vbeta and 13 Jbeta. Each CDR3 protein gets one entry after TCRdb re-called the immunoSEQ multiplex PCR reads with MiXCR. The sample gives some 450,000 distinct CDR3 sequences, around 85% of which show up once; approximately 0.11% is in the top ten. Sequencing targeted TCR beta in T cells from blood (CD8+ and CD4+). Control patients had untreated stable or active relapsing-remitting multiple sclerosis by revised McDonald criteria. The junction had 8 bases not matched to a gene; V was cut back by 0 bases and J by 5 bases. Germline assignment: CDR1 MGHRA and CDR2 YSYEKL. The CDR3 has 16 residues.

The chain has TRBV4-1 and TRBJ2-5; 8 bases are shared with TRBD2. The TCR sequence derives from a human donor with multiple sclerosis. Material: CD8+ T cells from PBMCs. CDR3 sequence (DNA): TGCGCCAGCAGCCAAGATAGCGGGATCCCCCAGGAGACCCAGTACTTC. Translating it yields CASSQDSGIPQETQYF.